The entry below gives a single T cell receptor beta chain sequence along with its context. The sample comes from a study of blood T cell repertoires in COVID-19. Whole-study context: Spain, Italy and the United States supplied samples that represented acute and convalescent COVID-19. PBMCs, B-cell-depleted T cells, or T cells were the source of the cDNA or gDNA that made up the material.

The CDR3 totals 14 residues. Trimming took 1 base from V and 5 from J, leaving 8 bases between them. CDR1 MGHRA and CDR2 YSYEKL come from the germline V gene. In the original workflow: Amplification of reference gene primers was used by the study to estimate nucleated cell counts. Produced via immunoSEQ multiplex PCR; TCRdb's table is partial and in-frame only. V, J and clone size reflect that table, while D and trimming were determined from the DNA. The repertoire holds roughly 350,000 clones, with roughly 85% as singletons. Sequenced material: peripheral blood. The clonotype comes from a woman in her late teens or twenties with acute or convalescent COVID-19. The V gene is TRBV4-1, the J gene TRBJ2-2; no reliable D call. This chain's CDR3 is CASSQVAATGELFF. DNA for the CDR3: TGCGCCAGCAGCCAAGTTGCAGCGACCGGGGAGCTGTTTTTT.